This T cell receptor beta chain derives from a study of identifying expanded T cells in peripheral blood. Study-wide results and caveats: About 1.3 clones differed between technical replicates, versus 16.4 and 19 over time.

TCRdb's table, derived via immunoSEQ multiplex PCR, lists solely in-frame clones and lacks some. The table includes around 94,000 clones, approximately 88% detected once. The CDR3 runs 14 residues. V was cut by 5 bases and J by 5 bases, with 15 bases left in between. Germline V gene data show CDR1 as LNHDA and CDR2 as SQIVND (reference sequence). In its sample, this clone was seen many times. The target antigen is unknown. The V call is TRBV19, the J call TRBJ1-1, with D perhaps TRBD1 (5 bases). The receptor's source is a person aged 18 to 75 in good health. The sequencing input was blood. CDR3 nucleotides: TGTGCCAGTAGTCTTAAGGGAGGGGTTACTGAAGCTTTCTTT. It specifies CASSLKGGVTEAFF.